The clone carrying this T cell receptor beta chain was found many times. Its antigen is currently unknown. The team produced cDNA through 5'RACE using 10-nucleotide random UMIs. From 15-18 subjects, each sequencing run yielded over 170 million TCR-beta sequences. From the 5' RACE reads, TCRdb called clonotypes with MiXCR, one entry per CDR3 protein. This sample has about 49,000 distinct CDR3 sequences, with 9% to 10% found just once. Time point given: longitudinal time-point 1 (baseline). The data were taken from a study of neurological immune-mediated disorders. Study-wide results and limits: The highest TCR clonal expansion occurred in HTLV-1-associated myelopathy; multiple sclerosis fell below healthy controls.

Germline V gene lookup returns CDR1 SGHRS and CDR2 YFSETQ. V lost 4 bases and J lost 3, with 8 bases in between. The CDR3 runs to 12 residues. The chain links TRBV5-1 to TRBJ2-7; D possibly corresponds to TRBD1 (5 bases). The TCR comes from a woman aged 40 to 50 in good health. Specimen: PBMCs. As DNA, the CDR3 is TGCGCCAGCAGCCCTACAGGCTACGAGCAGTACTTC. Residues: CASSPTGYEQYF. The full variable domain, with the rest looked up from reference TRBV5-1 and TRBJ2-7, is KAGVTQTPRYLIKTRGQQVTLSCSPISGHRSVSWYQQTPGQGLQFLFEYFSETQRNKGNFPGRFSGRQFSNSRSEMNVSTLELGDSALYLCASSPTGYEQYFGPGTRLTVT.